The rows below give T cell receptor beta chains drawn from one sample of a study of patients and donors after allogeneic stem cell transplantation. TCRdb re-called the RT-PCR reads with MiXCR, one entry per CDR3 protein. The repertoire holds about 400,000 distinct CDR3 sequences, with about a sixth as singletons. Source material: blood, either unsorted or a sorted T cell fraction (not recorded which). All receptors derive from a human donor who was either an allogeneic HSCT recipient or a stem cell or donor lymphocyte infusion donor (not recorded which). It is not recorded whose cells these are; they may come from a transplant donor. Each CDR3 is given without its conserved first and last residue. D genes are given only for firm matches. Size is stated for part of the rows, as once, few or many counts, or as a class when the clone is expanded.

clone_size d_call j_call v_call cdr3_aa
many . TRBJ2-7 TRBV7-2 ASSLTLAYEQY
. TRBD1 TRBJ2-3 TRBV20-1 SAPGTERSDTQY
. TRBD2 TRBJ2-1 TRBV6-1 ASSRRTSGTNEQF
few . TRBJ1-2 TRBV14 ASSQVNSYGYT
many TRBD1 TRBJ2-2 TRBV7-3 ASSLVGRGTGELF
. . TRBJ2-2 TRBV6-2/TRBV6-3 ASSYGVATGELF
few TRBD1 TRBJ1-2 TRBV19 ASSIPGTGASNYGYT
. . TRBJ2-1 TRBV12-3/TRBV12-4 ASSPFRDRNNEQF
. TRBD2 TRBJ2-1 TRBV5-1 ASSSLAASGRTYNEQF
few . TRBJ1-4 TRBV4-2 ASLDSATNEKLF
many . TRBJ1-1 TRBV7-6 ASSLWGAEAF
. . TRBJ2-2 TRBV20-1 SASGGISPGELF
few TRBD2 TRBJ2-3 TRBV5-1 ASSTGLAGGPGTDTQY
many TRBD1 TRBJ2-2 TRBV12-3/TRBV12-4 ASSLRGQGAHQTYTGELF
. . TRBJ1-2 TRBV10-3 AISDPRDTGGRYGYT
few TRBD2 TRBJ2-6 TRBV12-3/TRBV12-4 ASSFLVGLVSGANVLT
once . TRBJ2-6 TRBV7-9 ASSYKQGAGANVLT
. . TRBJ2-2 TRBV9 ASSVKWTGELF
few . TRBJ2-3 TRBV2 ASNGESTDTQY
. TRBD1 TRBJ1-2 TRBV7-9 ALTTGGSGYT
. . TRBJ2-1 TRBV4-2 ASSPPRGGGERNEQF
. . TRBJ1-6 TRBV23-1 ASSQSVRGLSSNNSPLH
. TRBD1 TRBJ2-4 TRBV30 AWSPGTAHIQY
few . TRBJ2-1 TRBV20-1 SALFGSNEQF
. . TRBJ2-5 TRBV28 ASSSPDVVETQY
. . TRBJ2-1 TRBV10-3 AISEIVGALS
many . TRBJ2-7 TRBV7-9 ASSFSGASSYEQY
many . TRBJ2-1 TRBV5-1 ASSLEIYNEQF
. . TRBJ1-1 TRBV7-9 ASSLGIGDTEAF
few . TRBJ1-2 TRBV4-1 ASSQDKTNYGYT
. . TRBJ1-1 TRBV11-2 ASSLWGLTEAF
few . TRBJ1-2 TRBV11-1 ASSPLSRTVRGHYGYT
. TRBD1 TRBJ2-3 TRBV6-1 ASSKRLPGQGIDTQY
many . TRBJ2-1 TRBV11-3 ASSLGDLSKYNEQF
. . TRBJ2-1 TRBV4-2 ASSQDGGPSSYNEQF
. . TRBJ1-2 TRBV12-3/TRBV12-4 ASRSGSGIYGYT
few TRBD1 TRBJ1-1 TRBV10-3 AISGVRTGATEAF
. . TRBJ2-7 TRBV19 ASSRSSGEQY
few . TRBJ2-5 TRBV29-1 SVVANYRQETQY
. . TRBJ1-6 TRBV20-1 SAPAMLSKSPLH
many TRBD2 TRBJ2-1 TRBV20-1 SAPKGGAKYNEQF
. . TRBJ1-2 TRBV2 ASSERGRPDGYT
. . TRBJ1-3 TRBV11-2 ASSPGFVRNTIY
. . TRBJ2-6 TRBV5-1 ASRTYMAGANVLT
many . TRBJ2-2 TRBV12-3/TRBV12-4 ASSRGQKLTGELF
. . TRBJ1-2 TRBV7-8 ASSLTFDAGYGYT
. . TRBJ1-3 TRBV29-1 SVANRNGNTIY
few . TRBJ2-3 TRBV6-2/TRBV6-3 ASSPLGHSVDTQY
few TRBD1 TRBJ1-4 TRBV29-1 SVEGGGTGGLF